Reported below is one T cell receptor beta chain. The sample comes from a study of radiotherapy plus CTLA-4 blockade in lung cancer. Clones were sequenced by immunoSEQ multiplex PCR, and TCRdb holds only the in-frame ones, with some missing. Among tens of thousands of clones listed, more than 85% were seen once. Germline V gene lookup returns CDR1 SGHTA and CDR2 FQGNSA. The J segment lost 7 bases and the V segment lost 3 bases, leaving 6 bases of the junction unmatched. The CDR3 length is 16 residues. This clonotype originated in a human donor with non-small cell lung cancer that progressed on radiotherapy plus ipilimumab. Sample: peripheral blood, taken from a patient treated with radiotherapy plus ipilimumab. V usage is TRBV7-2 and J usage is TRBJ2-1, with 13 positions matching TRBD2. The CDR3 region has the DNA TGTGCCAGCAGCTTGCAACTAGCGGGGGGGTTAAATGAGCAGTTCTTC. The encoded protein is CASSLQLAGGLNEQFF.